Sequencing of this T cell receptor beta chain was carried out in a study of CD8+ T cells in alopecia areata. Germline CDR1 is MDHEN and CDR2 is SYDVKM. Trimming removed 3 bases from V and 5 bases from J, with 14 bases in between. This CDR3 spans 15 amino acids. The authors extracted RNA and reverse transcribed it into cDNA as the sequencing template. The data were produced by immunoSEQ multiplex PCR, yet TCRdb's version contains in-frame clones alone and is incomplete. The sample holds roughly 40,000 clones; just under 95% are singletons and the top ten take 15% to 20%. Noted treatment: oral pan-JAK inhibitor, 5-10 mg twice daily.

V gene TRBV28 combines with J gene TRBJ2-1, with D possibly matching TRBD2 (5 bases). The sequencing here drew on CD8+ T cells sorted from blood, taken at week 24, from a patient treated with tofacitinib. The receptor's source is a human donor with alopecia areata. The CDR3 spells CASSFYRGLHNEQFF. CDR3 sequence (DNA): TGTGCCAGCAGTTTTTATCGCGGGCTCCACAATGAGCAGTTCTTC.